Given below is one T cell receptor beta chain in context. The target antigen is unknown. The CDR3 has 13 residues. The trim removed 5 bases at V and 5 bases at J, leaving 3 bases unmatched. Germline CDR1 reads SGHTA; CDR2 reads FQGNSA. The sample originates from a study of STAT5B mutations in CD4+ large granular lymphocyte leukemia. Study-level points and caveats: Data were not HLA-matched across samples.

The data were produced by immunoSEQ multiplex PCR, yet TCRdb's version contains in-frame clones alone and is incomplete. Among about 40,000 clones listed, roughly four fifths were seen once. The J gene is TRBJ2-3, the V gene TRBV7-2, with 8 nucleotides matching TRBD1. This receptor was identified in a human donor in good health. Sequencing was performed on CD4+ T cells from blood buffy coats. Here the CDR3 reads CASSTRGQDTQYF. The CDR3 nucleotides read TGTGCCAGCAGCACCAGGGGGCAAGATACGCAGTATTTT.